The 2 T cell receptor beta chains reported below all come from one sample, sequenced in a study of shared clonotypes between healthy human individuals. Naive CD8 isolation took CD45RO-negative cells positively selected for CCR7 and excluded terminally differentiated effector memory CD45RA+ cells. Sequencing was performed with immunoSEQ multiplex PCR; in TCRdb, only in-frame clones are kept and a portion is missing. The data contain around 2.1 million clones, approximately 94% of them seen just once; the ten biggest clones take up under 2%. Material for sequencing was naive CD8+ T cells from PBMCs. Receptors originate from a man aged 18 to 29 in good health. Some clones in this sample may be carry-over from other donors' samples.

The chain uses TRBV14 and TRBJ2-1; a weak D match, TRBD2 (5 bases). The CDR3 length is 13 residues. Trimming pared 7 bases from V and 4 bases from J, leaving 11 bases between. Germline V gene sequence: CDR1 SGHDN, CDR2 FVKESK. The CDR3 sequence: CASTRGPYNEQFF. The CDR3 region has the DNA TGTGCCAGCACCAGAGGGCCATACAATGAGCAGTTCTTC.

This rearrangement joins TRBV30 to TRBJ2-7, with TRBD1 matching 7 bases. Germline assignment: CDR1 GTSNPN and CDR2 SVGIG (reference sequence). V shed 2 bases, J shed 4 bases, and the junction held 5 bases outside the gene matches. The CDR3 is 13 amino acids. In DNA, the CDR3 is TGTGCCTGGAGTACCACAGGGGAGTACGAGCAGTACTTC. Its translation is CAWSTTGEYEQYF.